This TCR beta chain originates from a study of technical replicates of blood from a handful of donors. This clone was detected once. TCRdb's table, derived via immunoSEQ multiplex PCR, lists solely in-frame clones and lacks some. This table has approximately 78,000 clones, 80% to 95% appearing once. This CDR3 contains 14 residues. Unmatched junction bases numbered 7, after V lost 2 bases and J lost 6 bases. Germline V gives CDR1 SGDLS, CDR2 YYNGEE. The sample taken for sequencing was T cells isolated from PBMCs. The V and J genes are TRBV9 and TRBJ2-7; 8 bases agree with TRBD1. This receptor was taken from a human donor in good health. DNA for the CDR3: TGTGCCAGCAGCGTCCGGGACAGGATTACCGAGCAGTACTTC. Translation: CASSVRDRITEQYF.